The sequence of this T cell receptor beta chain was determined in a study of T-cell reconstitution after alpha-beta-depleted transplantation in children. This clonotype showed up many times. Researchers prepared the TCRbeta library using unique molecular identifiers, the study reports. One entry per CDR3 protein, called by TCRdb with MiXCR from the PCR reads. The sample has approximately 300,000 distinct CDR3 sequences, around a tenth seen once. Germline assignment: CDR1 KGHDR and CDR2 SFDVKD. The CDR3 has 12 amino acids. With 4 bases clipped from V and 13 bases from J, the junction kept 6 bases outside the gene matches.

The TCR sequence derives from a boy under two years old with acute myeloid leukemia, due to receive a stem cell transplant. Sample: PBMCs, taken before TCRalphabeta/CD19-depleted stem cell transplant. The gene calls are TRBV24-1 and TRBJ2-1, with TRBD1 matching 7 bases. CDR3 DNA sequence: TGTGCCACCAGTGACAACCACAGGGGCCAGTTCTTC. Protein product: CATSDNHRGQFF.